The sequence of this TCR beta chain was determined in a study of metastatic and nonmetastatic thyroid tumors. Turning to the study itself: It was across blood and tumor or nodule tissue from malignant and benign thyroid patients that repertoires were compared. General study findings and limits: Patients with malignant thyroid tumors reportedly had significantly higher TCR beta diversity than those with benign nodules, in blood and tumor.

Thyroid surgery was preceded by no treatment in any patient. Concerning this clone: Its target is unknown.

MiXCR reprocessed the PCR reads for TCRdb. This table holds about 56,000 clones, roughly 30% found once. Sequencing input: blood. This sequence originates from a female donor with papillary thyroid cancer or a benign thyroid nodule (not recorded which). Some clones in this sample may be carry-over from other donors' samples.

CDR3 sequence: CASSVPAGVYTGELFF. The CDR3 DNA is TGTGCCAGCAGCGTACCAGCGGGAGTTTACACCGGGGAGCTGTTTTTT. V usage is TRBV9 and J usage is TRBJ2-2, with 8 bases identical to TRBD2. The trim removed 1 base at V and 3 bases at J, leaving 5 bases unmatched. Per germline, CDR1 SGDLS and CDR2 YYNGEE. The CDR3 has 16 amino acids.